Described below is a single T cell receptor beta chain sequence and its context. Which cohort a participant joined came from the clinical history participants gave. CDR3 length equals 14 residues. V lost 7 bases to trimming and J lost 0 bases, with 9 bases between them. Germline V gene data show CDR1 as LNHDA and CDR2 as SQIVND (reference sequence). The data are from a study of blood T cell repertoires in COVID-19. The overall study: T cells, B-cell-depleted T cells, or PBMCs provided the cDNA or gDNA that served as material.

Original analysis: Quantification of nucleated cells was approximated via reference gene primer amplification. Sequencing used immunoSEQ multiplex PCR; TCRdb keeps in-frame clones, though not all of them. The V and J calls and the clone size are those of that table, but D and trimming were determined from the DNA. The data show tens of thousands of clones, approximately 80% seen once. The origin of this receptor is a middle-aged woman with acute COVID-19. The specimen was PBMCs or T cells enriched from blood (not recorded which). V is TRBV19 and J is TRBJ1-4; D is uncertain. CDR3 DNA sequence: TGTGCCAGTAACGCGGGAGCAACTAATGAAAAACTGTTTTTT. Its translation is CASNAGATNEKLFF.